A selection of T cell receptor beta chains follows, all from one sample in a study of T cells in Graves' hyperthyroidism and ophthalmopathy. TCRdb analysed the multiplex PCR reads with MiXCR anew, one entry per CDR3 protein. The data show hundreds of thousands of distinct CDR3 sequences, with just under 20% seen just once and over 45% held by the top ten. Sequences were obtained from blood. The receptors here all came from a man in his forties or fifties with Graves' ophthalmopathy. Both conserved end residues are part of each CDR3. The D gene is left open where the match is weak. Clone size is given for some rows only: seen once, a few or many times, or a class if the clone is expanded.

DNA: TGTGCCTGGAGTTTAGGGGGAGGCGGCTACACCTTC; CDR3: CAWSLGGGGYTF; D: -; size: many; V: TRBV30; J: TRBJ1-2
DNA: TGCGCCAGCAGCCAAGAAGGCGTTTTGAACACCGGGGAGCTGTTTTTT; CDR3: CASSQEGVLNTGELFF; D: -; size: -; V: TRBV4-3; J: TRBJ2-2
DNA: TGTGCCAGCAGCGTGACCACGCAAGAGACCCAGTACTTC; CDR3: CASSVTTQETQYF; D: -; size: -; V: TRBV9; J: TRBJ2-5
DNA: TGTGCCAGCAGCTTGGAGGGACGGGTGAACACTGAAGCTTTCTTT; CDR3: CASSLEGRVNTEAFF; D: -; size: -; V: TRBV5-6; J: TRBJ1-1
DNA: TGTGCCAGTTTCAGCGGGGGGGGCACTGAAGCTTTCTTT; CDR3: CASFSGGGTEAFF; D: -; size: -; V: TRBV6-1; J: TRBJ1-1
DNA: TGCAGCGTTGACGGGCAGGCAGGAGAGACCCAGTACTTC; CDR3: CSVDGQAGETQYF; D: -; size: -; V: TRBV29-1; J: TRBJ2-5
DNA: TGTGCCAGCAGCTTCTCAAGCGGGAGTAACACCGGGGAGCTGTTTTTT; CDR3: CASSFSSGSNTGELFF; D: TRBD2; size: many; V: TRBV7-2; J: TRBJ2-2
DNA: TGTGCCAGCAGTCTCGGAGCGGGGTTTACAGATACGCAGTATTTT; CDR3: CASSLGAGFTDTQYF; D: TRBD2; size: many; V: TRBV27; J: TRBJ2-3
DNA: TGTGCCAGCAGCCCATACAGGGCCATAAACTATGGCTACACCTTC; CDR3: CASSPYRAINYGYTF; D: -; size: -; V: TRBV7-8; J: TRBJ1-2
DNA: TGTGCCAGCAGTTTCCCCACAGGGGGATTCTCTGGAAACACCATATATTTT; CDR3: CASSFPTGGFSGNTIYF; D: TRBD1; size: many; V: TRBV28; J: TRBJ1-3
DNA: TGTGCCAGCAGCGCAAGGGGGCGATCGTCTGGGGCCAACGTCCTGACTTTC; CDR3: CASSARGRSSGANVLTF; D: TRBD1; size: -; V: TRBV7-9; J: TRBJ2-6
DNA: TGTGCCAGCAGTGAGGGCATCTGGAACCATTTT; CDR3: CASSEGIWNHF; D: -; size: few; V: TRBV2; J: TRBJ1-5
DNA: TGTGCCAGCAGCCGCCCCAGCGGGAGGATCAATGAGCAGTTCTTC; CDR3: CASSRPSGRINEQFF; D: TRBD2; size: -; V: TRBV14; J: TRBJ2-1
DNA: TGTGCCAGCAGACACGGCCGGGCAGATACGCAGTATTTT; CDR3: CASRHGRADTQYF; D: -; size: few; V: TRBV12-3/TRBV12-4; J: TRBJ2-3
DNA: TGTGCCAGCAGCTTAGGACAGGTTAGGGCTGAAGCTTTCTTT; CDR3: CASSLGQVRAEAFF; D: -; size: many; V: TRBV7-2; J: TRBJ1-1
DNA: TGTGCCAGCAGCTATCCTAAGACCGGGGAGCTGTTTTTT; CDR3: CASSYPKTGELFF; D: -; size: few; V: TRBV11-2; J: TRBJ2-2
DNA: TGTGCCAGTAGTATAGAAGCGGGAGGTGGAGAGAACGAGCAGTACTTC; CDR3: CASSIEAGGGENEQYF; D: TRBD2; size: few; V: TRBV19; J: TRBJ2-7
DNA: TGTGCCAGCAATTCTAGTCCCAGCTCCTACGAGCAGTACTTC; CDR3: CASNSSPSSYEQYF; D: -; size: -; V: TRBV2; J: TRBJ2-7
DNA: TGCAGCGCTAGGCGGACAGGCTCCTACGAGCAGTACTTC; CDR3: CSARRTGSYEQYF; D: TRBD1; size: many; V: TRBV20-1; J: TRBJ2-7
DNA: TGCAGCGTTGAAGTTAACACAGATACGCAGTATTTT; CDR3: CSVEVNTDTQYF; D: -; size: few; V: TRBV20-1; J: TRBJ2-3
DNA: TGTGCCAGCAGCCTTAGGGGGACTAGCGGGAGCATGGACGAGCAGTACTTC; CDR3: CASSLRGTSGSMDEQYF; D: TRBD2; size: -; V: TRBV11-2; J: TRBJ2-7
DNA: TGTGCCAGCAGTTTAGATGGAGTCTCCTACGAGCAGTACTTC; CDR3: CASSLDGVSYEQYF; D: -; size: many; V: TRBV28; J: TRBJ2-7
DNA: TGTGCCAGCATCCTAAGCCTACACCTCTACAATGAGCAGTTCTTC; CDR3: CASILSLHLYNEQFF; D: -; size: -; V: TRBV7-2; J: TRBJ2-1
DNA: TGTGCCAGCAGCTTGTCAGTCAACAATGAGCAGTTCTTC; CDR3: CASSLSVNNEQFF; D: -; size: many; V: TRBV7-2; J: TRBJ2-1
DNA: TGTGCCAGCAGCCAAAACCGGGACACCGAGCAGTACTTC; CDR3: CASSQNRDTEQYF; D: -; size: few; V: TRBV14; J: TRBJ2-7
DNA: TGCAGTGCTAGAGAGCGGACAGGGAACTATGGCTACACCTTC; CDR3: CSARERTGNYGYTF; D: TRBD1; size: -; V: TRBV20-1; J: TRBJ1-2
DNA: TGTGCCAGCAGCGATAATCGAGACAGGGTCGGAAACACCATATATTTT; CDR3: CASSDNRDRVGNTIYF; D: TRBD1; size: few; V: TRBV9; J: TRBJ1-3
DNA: TGCAGTGCCCAACTAGCGGGGGTTCCATCGGAGTACTTC; CDR3: CSAQLAGVPSEYF; D: TRBD2; size: -; V: TRBV20-1; J: TRBJ2-5
DNA: TGTGCCAGCAGTTTAGAAGGGGGCAGGGCGGTTTACGAGCAGTACTTC; CDR3: CASSLEGGRAVYEQYF; D: TRBD1; size: few; V: TRBV12-3/TRBV12-4; J: TRBJ2-7
DNA: TGTGCCAGCAGCTTAACGTTAAGACAGGGCCACAATGAGCAGTTCTTC; CDR3: CASSLTLRQGHNEQFF; D: TRBD1; size: -; V: TRBV7-3; J: TRBJ2-1
DNA: TGTGCCAGCAGCCTATACACGACCTACGAGCAGTACTTC; CDR3: CASSLYTTYEQYF; D: -; size: many; V: TRBV7-2; J: TRBJ2-7
DNA: TGCAGTGCTAGAGGCGAGGGGGGACAGGGGGTCTCCTACGAGCAGTACTTC; CDR3: CSARGEGGQGVSYEQYF; D: TRBD1; size: -; V: TRBV20-1; J: TRBJ2-7
DNA: TGTGCCAGCAGCCCTAATCTTCGACAGGGGACGGTCGGGGAGCTGTTTTTT; CDR3: CASSPNLRQGTVGELFF; D: TRBD1; size: once; V: TRBV7-3; J: TRBJ2-2
DNA: TGCAGTGCTAATCGGGACGGGAATGAAAAACTGTTTTTT; CDR3: CSANRDGNEKLFF; D: -; size: many; V: TRBV20-1; J: TRBJ1-4
DNA: TGCAGCGTTTTAGACAGGGGGCGCGGCAATCAGCCCCAGCATTTT; CDR3: CSVLDRGRGNQPQHF; D: TRBD1; size: -; V: TRBV29-1; J: TRBJ1-5
DNA: TGTGCCAGCAGTGAGGTAGCCTCAAACTACAATGAGCAGTTCTTC; CDR3: CASSEVASNYNEQFF; D: -; size: few; V: TRBV28; J: TRBJ2-1
DNA: TGTGCCAGCAGTTCAGTAGCGGGAGGGCCTAATACCGGGGAGCTGTTTTTT; CDR3: CASSSVAGGPNTGELFF; D: TRBD2; size: -; V: TRBV28; J: TRBJ2-2
DNA: TGCAGTGGGAGAGTAGCGGGAGTTAACACCGGGGAGCTGTTTTTT; CDR3: CSGRVAGVNTGELFF; D: TRBD2; size: -; V: TRBV20-1; J: TRBJ2-2
DNA: TGTGCCAGCAGCCCCCCGGGGCTCGACGAGCAGTACTTC; CDR3: CASSPPGLDEQYF; D: -; size: -; V: TRBV3-1; J: TRBJ2-7
DNA: TGTGCCAGCTCACCCCCAACCCCGGGACAGGGATACGAGCAGTACTTC; CDR3: CASSPPTPGQGYEQYF; D: TRBD1; size: -; V: TRBV18; J: TRBJ2-7
DNA: TGTGCCAGCAGGACCGGTACGGGAGGGGAAAAACTGTTTTTT; CDR3: CASRTGTGGEKLFF; D: -; size: -; V: TRBV6-2/TRBV6-3; J: TRBJ1-4
DNA: TGTGCCAGCAGTGAAGACGACAGGGGCTCTGAAGCTTTCTTT; CDR3: CASSEDDRGSEAFF; D: TRBD1; size: many; V: TRBV2; J: TRBJ1-1
DNA: TGTGCCAGCTCACCGGGCAGATCAGAAGCTTTCTTT; CDR3: CASSPGRSEAFF; D: -; size: few; V: TRBV18; J: TRBJ1-1
DNA: TGCGCCAGCAGCTCCGGAGTGGCTAGCTCTGGGGCCAACGTCCTGACTTTC; CDR3: CASSSGVASSGANVLTF; D: -; size: once; V: TRBV5-1; J: TRBJ2-6
DNA: TGCAGCGTTGGAACAAGACAATTTGCTTTCTTT; CDR3: CSVGTRQFAFF; D: -; size: many; V: TRBV29-1; J: TRBJ1-1
DNA: TGTGCCAGCTCACCACCGAAGGGCAGCCAAGCCGCCTATAATTCACCCCTCCACTTT; CDR3: CASSPPKGSQAAYNSPLHF; D: -; size: -; V: TRBV18; J: TRBJ1-6
DNA: TGTGCCAGCAGTCTAGACAGGGTCCGTTACACTGAAGCTTTCTTT; CDR3: CASSLDRVRYTEAFF; D: TRBD1; size: many; V: TRBV27; J: TRBJ1-1
DNA: TGTGCCAGCAGCCAAGAGATGGGGTGGGAGGGCTACACCTTC; CDR3: CASSQEMGWEGYTF; D: -; size: few; V: TRBV3-1; J: TRBJ1-2
DNA: TGTGCCAGCAGTTACTCAGGGACAGGATACGAGCAGTACTTC; CDR3: CASSYSGTGYEQYF; D: TRBD1; size: -; V: TRBV6-6; J: TRBJ2-7
DNA: TGCGCCAGCAGCCTACAGGGGGTTGAGATAAACGAGCAGTACTTC; CDR3: CASSLQGVEINEQYF; D: TRBD1; size: -; V: TRBV4-1; J: TRBJ2-7
DNA: TGCAGTGCTTCGGGGGTTGCCCAACTCTACGAGCAGTACTTC; CDR3: CSASGVAQLYEQYF; D: -; size: -; V: TRBV20-1; J: TRBJ2-7
DNA: TGTGCCAGCAGCCAAGATCTCCAGGGCCTTTCTTATGGCTACACCTTC; CDR3: CASSQDLQGLSYGYTF; D: -; size: -; V: TRBV3-1; J: TRBJ1-2
DNA: TGTGCCAGCAGCTCCCGACAGGGGGACTCACCCCTCCACTTT; CDR3: CASSSRQGDSPLHF; D: TRBD1; size: -; V: TRBV5-4; J: TRBJ1-6
DNA: TGTGCCAGCAGTGAACGAGATAGCTCCTACGAGCAGTACTTC; CDR3: CASSERDSSYEQYF; D: -; size: many; V: TRBV6-1; J: TRBJ2-7
DNA: TGCAGTGCTTCTACCGGGACTGGGGGGGCCGGGGAGCTGTTTTTT; CDR3: CSASTGTGGAGELFF; D: TRBD2; size: -; V: TRBV20-1; J: TRBJ2-2
DNA: TGTGCCAGCAGCCAGGGAACTAGTTTCCAGGAGACCCAGTACTTC; CDR3: CASSQGTSFQETQYF; D: -; size: many; V: TRBV3-1; J: TRBJ2-5
DNA: TGTGCCAGCAGTGCCGAGGGGGCGAGGGCCAAAAACATTCAGTACTTC; CDR3: CASSAEGARAKNIQYF; D: TRBD1; size: many; V: TRBV2; J: TRBJ2-4
DNA: TGTGCCAGTAGGGCAGGGGGCGAGAGGAATCAGCCCCAGCATTTT; CDR3: CASRAGGERNQPQHF; D: TRBD1; size: -; V: TRBV19; J: TRBJ1-5
DNA: TGTGCCAGCAGTTCCAACAGTGGGCCCTATGGCTACACCTTC; CDR3: CASSSNSGPYGYTF; D: -; size: few; V: TRBV27; J: TRBJ1-2